A selection of T cell receptor beta chains follows, all from one sample in a study of T cells after yellow fever vaccination. MiXCR, run by TCRdb on the 5' RACE reads, gives a single entry per CDR3 protein. The data contain about 550,000 distinct CDR3 sequences, over 15% of them singletons. The sample in question was PBMCs, obtained 15 days after the yellow fever booster vaccination. These receptors were obtained from a man younger than 40 who received the YFV17D yellow fever vaccine. Both conserved end residues are part of each CDR3. D genes are given only for firm matches. Clone size is shown for a subset of rows, as once, few, many or a class of expanded clone.

>few|TRBJ1-1|TRBV5-1|TRBD1
CASSQTPTGVGEAFF
TGCGCCAGCAGCCAGACACCGACAGGGGTGGGTGAAGCTTTCTTT
>few|TRBJ2-1|TRBV20-1|NA
CSAVALGGGSSYNEQFF
TGCAGTGCGGTTGCGTTGGGGGGCGGTAGCTCCTACAATGAGCAGTTCTTC
>few|TRBJ2-6|TRBV20-1|TRBD2
CSATKREPGANVLTF
TGCAGTGCTACCAAGCGGGAGCCTGGGGCCAACGTCCTGACTTTC
>NA|TRBJ2-3|TRBV7-2|NA
CASSLKAADTQYF
TGTGCCAGCAGCTTAAAGGCGGCCGATACGCAGTATTTT
>NA|TRBJ2-1|TRBV6-5|TRBD2
CASSTRLASHNEQFF
TGTGCCAGCAGTACCCGACTAGCGTCGCACAATGAGCAGTTCTTC
>NA|TRBJ2-5|TRBV7-2|NA
CAGAASVYQTQYF
TGTGCCGGGGCGGCCTCAGTTTACCAGACCCAGTACTTC
>NA|TRBJ2-2|TRBV20-1|TRBD2
CSARKVAGVDTGELFF
TGCAGTGCTAGGAAGGTAGCGGGAGTAGACACCGGGGAGCTGTTTTTT
>NA|TRBJ2-1|TRBV12-3/TRBV12-4|NA
CASSLRGNAYNEQFF
TGTGCCAGCAGTTTAAGGGGAAACGCCTACAATGAGCAGTTCTTC
>NA|TRBJ2-1|TRBV5-1|TRBD1
CASSADRVLGEQFF
TGCGCCAGCAGTGCCGACAGGGTACTTGGTGAGCAGTTCTTC
>few|TRBJ2-1|TRBV7-2|TRBD2
CASVAGGAYNEQFF
TGTGCCAGCGTAGCGGGAGGGGCCTACAATGAGCAGTTCTTC
>few|TRBJ2-1|TRBV11-1|TRBD2
CASSLAGASGTARRSYNEQFF
TGTGCCAGCAGCTTAGCCGGGGCTAGCGGGACAGCTCGCAGATCCTACAATGAGCAGTTCTTC
>few|TRBJ2-1|TRBV12-3/TRBV12-4|NA
CASSFGSAQSTPKFF
TGTGCCAGCAGTTTCGGGTCAGCACAAAGTACCCCCAAGTTCTTC
>NA|TRBJ2-3|TRBV10-3|NA
CAISEFTDTQYF
TGTGCCATCAGTGAATTCACAGATACGCAGTATTTT
>few|TRBJ2-1|TRBV12-3/TRBV12-4|TRBD1
CASSYDRGPRNEQFF
TGTGCCAGCAGTTACGACAGGGGGCCGCGCAATGAGCAGTTCTTC
>few|TRBJ2-4|TRBV7-9|NA
CASSLVGLGGNIQYF
TGTGCCAGCAGCTTAGTCGGCCTGGGGGGAAACATTCAGTACTTC
>few|TRBJ2-7|TRBV30|TRBD1
CAWSRQGGYEQYF
TGTGCCTGGTCCCGACAGGGGGGCTACGAGCAGTACTTC
>NA|TRBJ1-1|TRBV20-1|NA
CSARVGVNTEAFF
TGCAGTGCTAGAGTTGGGGTGAACACTGAAGCTTTCTTT
>many|TRBJ1-2|TRBV2|TRBD1
CASRSGTELYGYTF
TGTGCCAGCAGAAGTGGGACAGAACTTTATGGCTACACCTTC
>NA|TRBJ2-3|TRBV5-4|NA
CASSWGSRALGDTQYF
TGTGCCAGCAGCTGGGGTAGTCGGGCCTTGGGAGATACGCAGTATTTT
>NA|TRBJ2-7|TRBV7-2|TRBD2
CASSSTGLAAYEQYF
TGTGCCAGCAGTTCGACGGGACTAGCGGCCTACGAGCAGTACTTC
>few|TRBJ2-5|TRBV2|NA
CASAGTVNWTQYF
TGTGCCAGTGCAGGGACCGTGAATTGGACCCAGTACTTC
>few|TRBJ2-1|TRBV20-1|NA
CSAGPGPNNEQFF
TGCAGTGCTGGGCCAGGTCCGAACAATGAGCAGTTCTTC
>NA|TRBJ2-1|TRBV11-2|NA
CASSQVVGAAAPFYNEQFF
TGTGCCAGCAGCCAGGTTGTGGGGGCCGCCGCACCATTTTACAATGAGCAGTTCTTC
>NA|TRBJ2-1|TRBV7-2|TRBD2
CASSLIPSGNYNEQFF
TGTGCCAGCAGCTTAATCCCTAGCGGGAACTACAATGAGCAGTTCTTC
>few|TRBJ2-3|TRBV7-9|NA
CASSSPVGSLMSDTQYF
TGTGCCAGCAGCTCCCCGGTAGGGAGCCTAATGTCGGATACGCAGTATTTT
>few|TRBJ2-3|TRBV7-9|TRBD2
CASSQQAVSSGDTQYF
TGTGCCAGCAGCCAACAGGCGGTATCTAGCGGCGATACGCAGTATTTT
>few|TRBJ2-7|TRBV29-1|TRBD2
CSVELRERYEQYF
TGCAGCGTTGAGCTGCGGGAGCGTTACGAGCAGTACTTC
>NA|TRBJ2-1|TRBV11-2|NA
CASSQGFSQGEQFF
TGTGCCAGCAGCCAAGGCTTTTCACAGGGTGAGCAGTTCTTC
>few|TRBJ2-5|TRBV20-1|NA
CSAFKGWEETQYF
TGCAGTGCCTTCAAGGGTTGGGAAGAGACCCAGTACTTC